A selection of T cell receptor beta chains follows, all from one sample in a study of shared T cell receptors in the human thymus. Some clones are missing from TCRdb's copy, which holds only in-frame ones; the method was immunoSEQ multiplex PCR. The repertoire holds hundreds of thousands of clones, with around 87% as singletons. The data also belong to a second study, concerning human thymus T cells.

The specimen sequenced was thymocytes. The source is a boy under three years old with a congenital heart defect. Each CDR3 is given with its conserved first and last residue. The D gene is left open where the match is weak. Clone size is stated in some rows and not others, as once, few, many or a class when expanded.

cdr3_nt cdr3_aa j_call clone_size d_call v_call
TGTGCCAGCAGCTTAGGCGGGGACAGGGGCTACAATGAGCAGTTCTTC CASSLGGDRGYNEQFF TRBJ2-1 NA TRBD1 TRBV7-2
TGTGCCACCGCGGGACAGGGAATGAACACTGAAGCTTTCTTT CATAGQGMNTEAFF TRBJ1-1 NA TRBD1 TRBV19
TGTGCCAGCAGGGCTACAGGGGTCTGGAAGCAGCCCCAGCATTTT CASRATGVWKQPQHF TRBJ1-5 NA TRBD1 TRBV6-1
TGTGCCAGCAGCTTGGGGGAGAGCGGGGGGCCAGGGGATGAGCAGTTCTTC CASSLGESGGPGDEQFF TRBJ2-1 NA TRBD2 TRBV5-8
TGTGCCAGTAGCCGAGGGGGAGGGCTAGCGGAGCCTAAGCAGTTCTTC CASSRGGGLAEPKQFF TRBJ2-1 NA NA TRBV19
TGTGCCAGCAGCTTAGGCGGGATCCCCAAAAACATTCAGTACTTC CASSLGGIPKNIQYF TRBJ2-4 NA NA TRBV5-6
TGTGCCAGCAGCCGTCGTCCGGGAGTTGACACAGATACGCAGTATTTT CASSRRPGVDTDTQYF TRBJ2-3 NA NA TRBV5-6
TGTGCCAGCAGCCAACAGTTTTCTGGAAACACCATATATTTT CASSQQFSGNTIYF TRBJ1-3 NA NA TRBV27
TGCAGCGTTGGGAGTAGCGACACAGATACGCAGTATTTT CSVGSSDTDTQYF TRBJ2-3 NA NA TRBV29-1
TGTGCCAGCAGCCCGGGACTAGCGACGACGGATACGCAGTATTTT CASSPGLATTDTQYF TRBJ2-3 NA TRBD2 TRBV14
TGCGCCAGCAGCCAAGCTCCTCCGACTCTAGCGGACACAGATACGCAGTATTTT CASSQAPPTLADTDTQYF TRBJ2-3 NA TRBD2 TRBV4-1
TGTGCCAGCAGTTTTTCCCCAGGGCTCTCTGGAAACACCATATATTTT CASSFSPGLSGNTIYF TRBJ1-3 few NA TRBV27
TGTGCCAGCAGCGCCGCGGGGGGTGGGACAGATACGCAGTATTTT CASSAAGGGTDTQYF TRBJ2-3 NA TRBD2 TRBV9
TGTGCCAGCAGCTTGGGGTACCCAGGGAGGATGGCTTTCTTT CASSLGYPGRMAFF TRBJ1-1 NA NA TRBV5-8
TGTGCCAGCAGCCACCGGGACTGGGCCTATGGGACCGACAATGAGCAGTTCTTC CASSHRDWAYGTDNEQFF TRBJ2-1 NA NA TRBV7-2
TGTGCCACCAGAACGGCTCCCAGGACTAGCGGGGGGCACTCCTACAATGAGCAGTTCTTC CATRTAPRTSGGHSYNEQFF TRBJ2-1 NA TRBD2 TRBV15
TGTGCCAGCAGTCAAGCGGTGAACACTGAAGCTTTCTTT CASSQAVNTEAFF TRBJ1-1 NA NA TRBV27
TGTGCCAGCAGCTTTGTGGGAGGTCCCTACGAGCAGTACTTC CASSFVGGPYEQYF TRBJ2-7 NA NA TRBV7-9
TGTGCCAGCCGACGGGACACAACTGTCACTGAAGCTTTCTTT CASRRDTTVTEAFF TRBJ1-1 NA NA TRBV6-5
TGTGCCAGCAGTCTTGGACAGGGGGAACAAGAGACCCAGTACTTC CASSLGQGEQETQYF TRBJ2-5 NA TRBD1 TRBV27
TGTGCCAGCAGTCATACCGACAGGTATACGCAGTATTTT CASSHTDRYTQYF TRBJ2-3 once NA TRBV6-5
TGCGCCAGCAGCCTGCCCGGACTCTACTCAGGGGGGTCGAACAATGAGCAGTTCTTC CASSLPGLYSGGSNNEQFF TRBJ2-1 NA NA TRBV5-1
TGCGCCAGTCAGACAGTGAACACCGGGGAGCTGTTTTTT CASQTVNTGELFF TRBJ2-2 NA NA TRBV5-1
TGTGCCAGCAGCGTAGCCGGGGGTGCGACCCCCTACGAGCAGTACTTC CASSVAGGATPYEQYF TRBJ2-7 NA NA TRBV9
TGTGCCAGCAGCGCTCGCCTAGCGGGGGGGAGGAATGAGCAGTTCTTC CASSARLAGGRNEQFF TRBJ2-1 NA TRBD2 TRBV9
TGTGCCAGCAGCTTAGGGACTACCTACACAGATACGCAGTATTTT CASSLGTTYTDTQYF TRBJ2-3 once NA TRBV7-9
TGTGCCATCAGTGAGTCGGAGGGGACGGGGGCTTTCTTT CAISESEGTGAFF TRBJ1-1 NA NA TRBV10-3
TGCGCCAGCAGCCCCGGTGGAGTAAGAACAGATACGCAGTATTTT CASSPGGVRTDTQYF TRBJ2-3 NA NA TRBV5-1
TGTGCCAGCAGCTTAGGAGCTAGCGGGAGCCCAGGGGGGGACGATACGCAGTATTTT CASSLGASGSPGGDDTQYF TRBJ2-3 NA TRBD2 TRBV11-2
TGTGCCAGCAGCCCACTAGCGGAGGCCTCCAATGAGCAGTTCTTC CASSPLAEASNEQFF TRBJ2-1 NA TRBD2 TRBV7-6
TGTGCCAGCAGCTTTAATAGGACAGGGGGCTCTTTTTACGAGCAGTACTTC CASSFNRTGGSFYEQYF TRBJ2-7 NA TRBD1 TRBV13
TGTGCCAGCAGCAAAGGACTAGCGGGGCCCTACGAGCAGTACTTC CASSKGLAGPYEQYF TRBJ2-7 NA NA TRBV21-1
TGTGCCAGCGGGGAACAGGGGACGGATAATTCACCCCTCCACTTT CASGEQGTDNSPLHF TRBJ1-6 few TRBD1 TRBV25-1
TGTGCCAGCAGCTTAGAGGCGGGAGGGCGGGACGAGCAGTACTTC CASSLEAGGRDEQYF TRBJ2-7 NA TRBD2 TRBV7-9
TGTGCCAGCAGCCCCCCGGGACAGGGGGTCGAAGAGCAGTTCTTC CASSPPGQGVEEQFF TRBJ2-1 NA TRBD1 TRBV9
TGTGCCAGCAGCTTTTCTGGGTCGTACAGGGACACCGGGGAGCTGTTTTTT CASSFSGSYRDTGELFF TRBJ2-2 NA NA TRBV5-8
TGCGCCAGCAGCCAGCACCCGGCCCGAATGGACAGGGGCTCGAACACTGAAGCTTTCTTT CASSQHPARMDRGSNTEAFF TRBJ1-1 once TRBD1 TRBV5-1
TGTGCCAGCAGTTACTGGGGGGGTAGCACCGGGGAGCTGTTTTTT CASSYWGGSTGELFF TRBJ2-2 NA TRBD2 TRBV6-5
TGTGCCAGTAGTATTGAGACTAGCGGTCGCGAAGAGACCCAGTACTTC CASSIETSGREETQYF TRBJ2-5 once TRBD2 TRBV19
TGTGCCAACACTCGACAGGCCCAAACGGACACCGGGGAGCTGTTTTTT CANTRQAQTDTGELFF TRBJ2-2 NA NA TRBV2
TGTGCCAGCAGCCAGCCCAGGGTCTACGAGCAGTACTTC CASSQPRVYEQYF TRBJ2-7 few NA TRBV7-4
TGTGCCAGCAGCCCCCCGACCAGGGGAATGAACACTGAAGCTTTCTTT CASSPPTRGMNTEAFF TRBJ1-1 once NA TRBV28
TGTGCCACCAGCAGAGCCAAACCTTTTTCCGAGGAAAAACTGTTTTTT CATSRAKPFSEEKLFF TRBJ1-4 NA NA TRBV15
TGCAGCGTTGGGAAGCGGCCCTACGAGCAGTACTTC CSVGKRPYEQYF TRBJ2-7 NA NA TRBV29-1
TGTGCCAGCAGACCCCCGGCGGGGGGAGGCCCGTTCACAGATACGCAGTATTTT CASRPPAGGGPFTDTQYF TRBJ2-3 NA TRBD2 TRBV28
TGTGCCAGCAGTTTATCGCGGGCACCACTTAACTATGGCTACACCTTC CASSLSRAPLNYGYTF TRBJ1-2 NA NA TRBV28
TGCGCCAGCAGCTTGGGTGACAGGGAAGGGAACACCATATATTTT CASSLGDREGNTIYF TRBJ1-3 NA TRBD1 TRBV5-1
TGTGCCAGCACCTTGGTGGTTAGCGGATTTTACGAGCAGTACTTC CASTLVVSGFYEQYF TRBJ2-7 NA NA TRBV2
TGTGCCAGCAGCTACCGGGACATGGGTGAAAAACTGTTTTTT CASSYRDMGEKLFF TRBJ1-4 NA NA TRBV14
TGTGCCAGGGGACAGGAAATGACAGATACGCAGTATTTT CARGQEMTDTQYF TRBJ2-3 NA TRBD1 TRBV5-3
TGTGCCAGCATGTCTGGACAGTCGAACACTGAAGCTTTCTTT CASMSGQSNTEAFF TRBJ1-1 NA NA TRBV25-1
TGTGCCAGCAGCTTAGTTCGTAGTTCCTACGAGCAGTACTTC CASSLVRSSYEQYF TRBJ2-7 NA NA TRBV7-9
TGCAGTGCTAGGACAGACATTGAAGCTTTCTTT CSARTDIEAFF TRBJ1-1 NA NA TRBV20-1
TGCGCCAGCAGCCATTCACAGTGTCCACCTAAGCGGGGGAGTGCAGATACGCAGTATTTT CASSHSQCPPKRGSADTQYF TRBJ2-3 NA TRBD2 TRBV5-1
TGTGCCAGCAGCCAAGGCATGAAGGACAGGGGGCGGGAAGATACGCAGTATTTT CASSQGMKDRGREDTQYF TRBJ2-3 NA TRBD1 TRBV14
TGTGCCAGCAGTACTAGCGGGAGGCGTAGCGAGCAGTACTTC CASSTSGRRSEQYF TRBJ2-7 NA TRBD2 TRBV6-5
TGTGCCTGGGGAGGACAGGGGGCACATCAGCCCCAGCATTTT CAWGGQGAHQPQHF TRBJ1-5 NA TRBD1 TRBV30